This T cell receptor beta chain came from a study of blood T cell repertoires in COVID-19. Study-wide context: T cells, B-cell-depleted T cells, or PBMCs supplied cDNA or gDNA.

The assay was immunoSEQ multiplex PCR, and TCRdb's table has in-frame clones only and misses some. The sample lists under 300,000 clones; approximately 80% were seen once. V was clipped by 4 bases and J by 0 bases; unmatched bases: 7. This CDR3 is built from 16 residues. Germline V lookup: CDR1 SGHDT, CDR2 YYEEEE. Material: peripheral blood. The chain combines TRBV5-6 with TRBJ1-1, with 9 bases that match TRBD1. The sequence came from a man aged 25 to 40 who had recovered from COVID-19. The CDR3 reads CASSDDRGSMNTEAFF. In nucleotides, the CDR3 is TGTGCCAGCAGCGACGACAGGGGGAGCATGAACACTGAAGCTTTCTTT.